This TCR beta chain is drawn from a study of siplizumab effects on memory and regulatory T cells. CDR1 is GTSNPN and CDR2 is SVGIG in the germline V gene (reference sequence). The CDR3 spans 14 residues. V lost 0 bases and J lost 3, with 9 bases in between. As regards this clone: The antigen remains undetermined.

Here immunoSEQ multiplex PCR was the method, and the copy in TCRdb shows in-frame clones only, minus some. The data show 95,000 to 100,000 clones, about 90% seen once. Broader study findings: A naive or memory phenotype could not be assigned to roughly 75-97% of the proliferating CD4+ or CD8+ clones.

This sequence originates from a human donor in good health. The sample consisted of non-Treg CD4+ T cells sorted from blood. The chain links TRBV30 to TRBJ1-5; D is unclear. The CDR3 DNA reads as TGTGCCTGGAGTGTTGGACTGCTCAATCAGCCCCAGCATTTT. Translating gives CAWSVGLLNQPQHF.